The 32 T cell receptor beta chains below all came from one sample that was sequenced in a study of T cells after yellow fever vaccination. From the 5' RACE reads, TCRdb called clonotypes with MiXCR, one entry per CDR3 protein. The table includes around 15,000 distinct CDR3 sequences, over 3.5% detected once. This material consisted of PBMCs, either bulk or a sorted T-cell subset (CD4+, CD8+, memory, or dextramer-sorted; not recorded which), taken 15 days after the yellow fever booster vaccination. Every receptor here comes from a man aged 25 to 45 who received the YFV17D yellow fever vaccine.

This clonotype was seen at least ten times. The chain is built from TRBV3-1 and TRBJ2-1; tentatively, D is TRBD2 (6 bases). The germline V gene encodes CDR1 LGHDT and CDR2 YNNKEL (reference sequence). V lost 4 bases and J 8 bases, leaving 15 bases between the germline ends. The CDR3 is 14 amino acids. The CDR3 DNA follows: TGTGCCAGCAGCCGAAGTTGGAGGGTGCATGAGCAGTTCTTC. Translating it yields CASSRSWRVHEQFF.

Ten or more counts support this clonotype. The V gene is TRBV6-5, the J gene TRBJ2-1; a possible D gene is TRBD2 (6 bases). Trimming left V 6 bases short and J 4 bases short, with 13 bases between. This CDR3 comprises 14 residues. The germline V gene encodes CDR1 MNHEY and CDR2 SVGAGI. The CDR3, as DNA: TGTGCCAGCAGGCCGGGACTTCGATACAATGAGCAGTTCTTC. Amino acid sequence: CASRPGLRYNEQFF.

Remarks on this clonotype: A single base separates this from a much larger clone, so it may be a read error. The chain combines TRBV3-1 with TRBJ1-2; 9 bases agree with TRBD1. CDR1 is LGHDT, CDR2 YNNKEL, per germline (reference sequence). There are 15 residues in the CDR3. J lost 6 bases, V lost 4 bases, and 9 bases had no gene match. CDR3 in amino acids: CASSPGTGRCDGYTF. The DNA for the CDR3 is TGTGCCAGCAGCCCCGGGACAGGGAGGTGCGATGGCTACACCTTC.

Judged by abundance, this clonotype is medium-sized. This chain connects TRBV11-2 to TRBJ2-7, with 8 nucleotides matching TRBD2. Germline CDR1 and CDR2: SGHAT and FQNNGV. The CDR3 is made up of 17 amino acids. V trimming: 2 bases; J trimming: 5 bases; junction bases outside the gene matches: 14. CDR3 in DNA: TGTGCCAGCAGCTTACTAGACCCCATTAGCGGGGCCGACGAGCAGTACTTC. Protein sequence: CASSLLDPISGADEQYF.

This clonotype was recorded at least ten times. The gene calls are TRBV20-1 and TRBJ2-5; 7 positions agree with TRBD1. CDR3 length: 16 residues. V trimming: 6 bases; J trimming: 4 bases; junction bases outside the gene matches: 17. In germline, CDR1 is DFQATT, CDR2 SNEGSKA (reference sequence). CDR3 in DNA: TGCAGTGCGCCCGGTGGACAGGCCGCGTTTGGAGAGACCCAGTACTTC. Translating gives CSAPGGQAAFGETQYF.

Sample share makes this clonotype medium-sized. The V and J genes are TRBV24-1 and TRBJ2-1; D is ambiguous. Trimming stripped 4 bases from V and 11 bases from J, with 17 bases between. Germline V gives CDR1 KGHDR, CDR2 SFDVKD. The CDR3 has 14 residues. CDR3 nucleotide sequence: TGTGCCACCAGTGACTCCCGCAGCACCGAGCAGCAGTTCTTC. Amino acid sequence: CATSDSRSTEQQFF.

This clonotype was recorded many times. The CDR3 DNA reads TGTGCCAGCAGTGAGACCGGGACTAGCGGGACCAAATACTTC. This translates into CASSETGTSGTKYF. The V gene is TRBV12-3 or TRBV12-4, the J gene TRBJ2-5, with TRBD2 matching over 13 bases. The CDR3 runs 14 residues. After removal of 5 bases from V and 14 bases from J, the junction contained 11 bases not matched to a gene.

This clonotype is medium-sized within its sample. The chain carries TRBV15 and TRBJ1-1, with TRBD1 as a possible D gene (5 bases). CDR1 LNHNV and CDR2 YYDKDF come from the germline V gene (reference sequence). The V and J ends lost 2 bases and 4 bases respectively, with 20 bases between them. CDR3 length: 17 amino acids. The DNA for the CDR3 is TGTGCCACCAGCAGACCAGGGAGGGCTATGGCGCTCACTGAAGCTTTCTTT. Protein sequence: CATSRPGRAMALTEAFF.

This clonotype has a count of ten or more. This chain joins TRBV6-1 and TRBJ2-3; 8 positions agree with TRBD2. J lost 4 bases, V lost 11 bases, and 14 bases had no gene match. Germline-derived CDR1 and CDR2 are MNHNS and SASEGT. The CDR3 has 15 amino acids. Written as DNA, the CDR3 is TGTGCCTCCTACGGGGGGACTAGTAAAGCAGATACGCAGTATTTT. It yields the protein CASYGGTSKADTQYF.

This clonotype was detected ten times or more. The rearrangement joins TRBV5-6 to TRBJ2-3, with a tentative D call TRBD2 (6 bases). The CDR3 totals 16 residues. Trimming took 1 base from V and 4 from J, leaving 16 bases between them. Looked up from germline, CDR1 is SGHDT and CDR2 is YYEEEE. CDR3 DNA: TGTGCCAGCAGCTTGAACTTGAGACTAGTGTCAGATACGCAGTATTTT. The encoded protein is CASSLNLRLVSDTQYF. Full variable domain (remainder filled in from reference TRBV5-6 and TRBJ2-3): DAGVTQSPTHLIKTRGQQVTLRCSPKSGHDTVSWYQQALGQGPQFIFQYYEEEERQRGNFPDRFSGHQFPNYSSELNVNALLLGDSALYLCASSLNLRLVSDTQYFGPGTRLTVL.

The V gene is TRBV20-1, the J gene TRBJ2-4; D remains unclear. Between the trimmed V and J ends, which lost 8 bases and 0 bases, there was a span of 23 bases. The length of the CDR3 is 17 residues. In germline, CDR1 is DFQATT, CDR2 SNEGSKA (reference sequence). CDR3 sequence reads: CSFCPPDGNLAKNIQYF. The CDR3 nucleotides are TGCAGTTTCTGCCCCCCGGACGGAAATTTAGCCAAAAACATTCAGTACTTC.

This clonotype was observed many times. The chain carries TRBV6-2 or TRBV6-3 and TRBJ2-5; 7 bases match TRBD2. Germline V CDR1 and CDR2: MNHEY, SVGEGT. The length of the CDR3 is 15 residues. The trim removed 3 bases at V and 7 bases at J, leaving 11 bases unmatched. CDR3 bases: TGTGCCAGCAGTTATAGTCTAGCGGTTCTTTGGACCCAGTACTTC. Amino acids: CASSYSLAVLWTQYF.

This clonotype was found many times. V and J are TRBV20-1 and TRBJ1-5; D perhaps matches TRBD1 (5 bases). Germline V lookup: CDR1 DFQATT, CDR2 SNEGSKA (reference sequence). V lost 3 bases, J lost 6 bases, and 12 bases lay in between. The CDR3 length is 13 residues. The CDR3, as DNA: TGCAGTGCTAGTGCACCGACAGTTCAGCCCCAGCATTTT. Its translation: CSASAPTVQPQHF.

This clonotype was counted only a few times. The chain has TRBV12-2 and TRBJ1-5; TRBD1, the table's D call, was not compared with the DNA. TRBV12-2 is flagged as a pseudogene. CDR3 length equals 23 residues. The CDR3 coding sequence is TGTGCAAGTCGCTTATGGGCATGGATGGGGGGCTCGGGACACGAATATAGCAATCAGCCCCAGCATTTT. This translates into CASRLWAWMGGSGHEYSNQPQHF.

For the CDR3, the DNA is TGTGCCAGCTCCTCCTCGGGTAGCGCGACAGATACGCAGTATTTT. Its protein is CASSSSGSATDTQYF. The V call is TRBV9, the J call TRBJ2-3; a possible D gene is TRBD2 (5 bases). Germline V gives CDR1 SGDLS, CDR2 YYNGEE. This CDR3 has 15 residues. V gave up 7 bases and J gave up 3 bases, with 18 bases separating them. The whole variable domain, remainder taken from reference TRBV9 and TRBJ2-3, is DSGVTQTPKHLITATGQRVTLRCSPRSGDLSVYWYQQSLDQGLQFLIQYYNGEERAKGNILERFSAQQFPDLHSELNLSSLELGDSALYFCASSSSGSATDTQYFGPGTRLTVL.

This clonotype was counted at least ten times. The genes are TRBV12-3 or TRBV12-4 and TRBJ2-7; 7 positions agree with TRBD1. The V segment lost 8 bases and the J segment 3 bases; nucleotides outside the gene matches: 13. CDR3 length: 15 residues. The CDR3 DNA follows: TGTGCCAGCTGGGGAACAGGGGAGCATGGCTACGAGCAGTACTTC. Translating it yields CASWGTGEHGYEQYF.

This clonotype was detected many times. The V gene is TRBV20-1, the J gene TRBJ2-1, with TRBD2 matching 16 bases. This CDR3 is built from 13 residues. Germline values: CDR1 DFQATT, CDR2 SNEGSKA (reference sequence). CDR3: CRGLAGGYNEQFF. In DNA, the CDR3 is TGCAGGGGACTAGCGGGAGGGTACAATGAGCAGTTCTTC.

This clonotype turned up a few times. This rearrangement joins TRBV10-3 to TRBJ2-2; 12 bases line up with TRBD2. The CDR3 loop spans 17 amino acids. V shed 8 bases, J shed 7 bases, and the junction held 14 bases outside the gene matches. CDR1 is ENHRY, CDR2 SYGVKD, per germline. The DNA for the CDR3 is TGTGCCATCGGGAGACTAGCGGGAGCAAAAATGGGCGGGGAGCTGTTTTTT. Translated: CAIGRLAGAKMGGELFF.

This clonotype has ten or more counts. The junction does not match germline at one end; this may be a read error. The rearrangement links TRBV5-1 to TRBJ2-6, with D tentatively TRBD1 or TRBD2 (5 bases each). The V gene's germline CDR1 is SGHRS and CDR2 YFSETQ. This CDR3 has 16 amino acids. DNA of the CDR3: TGCGCCAGCAGCTCGGGACGGACCTCTGGGACCAACGTCCTGACTTTC. It translates to CASSSGRTSGTNVLTF.

This clonotype was seen at least ten times. The chain uses TRBV29-1 and TRBJ1-2; 8 bases are a match to TRBD1. This CDR3 comprises 14 residues. J was trimmed by 1 base and V by 1 base; bases with no gene match: 2. CDR1 SQVTM and CDR2 ANQGSEA come from the germline V gene. CDR3 region: CSVEGTGNNYGYTF. In DNA form, the CDR3 reads TGCAGCGTTGAAGGGACAGGGAATAACTATGGCTACACCTTC.

The sample holds many counts of this clonotype. The chain joins TRBV4-3 to TRBJ2-7; maybe TRBD1 (6 bases). The CDR3 totals 13 residues. Germline V gene sequence: CDR1 LGHNA, CDR2 YSLEER. The V gene lost 4 bases and the J gene lost 3 bases, with 10 bases spanning the gap. The CDR3 nucleotides are TGCGCCAGCAGCCCGTACAGGGACTACGAGCAGTACTTC. It encodes CASSPYRDYEQYF.

This clonotype came up many times. The V gene is TRBV7-9, the J gene TRBJ2-2, with unresolved D. The germline V gene encodes CDR1 SEHNR and CDR2 FQNEAQ (reference sequence). CDR3 length: 14 amino acids. V lost 4 bases to trimming and J lost 3 bases, with 9 bases between them. This chain's CDR3 is CASSSPRDTGELFF. In DNA, the CDR3 is TGTGCCAGCAGCTCCCCTCGAGACACCGGGGAGCTGTTTTTT.

This clonotype occurred many times. This sequence joins TRBV3-1 and TRBJ2-3; D is uncertain. This CDR3 spans 15 amino acids. V was cut by 0 bases and J by 1 base, with 8 bases left in between. Per germline, CDR1 LGHDT and CDR2 YNNKEL (reference sequence). The CDR3 region has the DNA TGTGCCAGCAGCCAAGATTTCGCCCGCACAGATACGCAGTATTTT. Translation gives CASSQDFARTDTQYF.

Many counts were recorded for this clonotype. This chain links TRBV14 with TRBJ1-6, with unresolved D. This CDR3 has 12 amino acids. V was cut by 5 bases and J by 10 bases, with 9 bases left in between. Germline V gene lookup returns CDR1 SGHDN and CDR2 FVKESK. CDR3 DNA sequence: TGTGCCAGCAGCTTGATAGGCTCACCCCTCCACTTT. This translates into CASSLIGSPLHF.

Worth noting for this clonotype: The junction does not match germline at one end; this may be a read error. The J gene is TRBJ2-3, the V gene TRBV3-1, with a weak D call TRBD2 (5 bases). Germline V gene lookup returns CDR1 LGHDT and CDR2 YNNKEL (reference sequence). This CDR3 spans 19 amino acids. CDR3 protein: CACSLAFTPSGSGADTQYF. CDR3 DNA: TGTGCCTGCAGTTTAGCTTTTACACCCAGCGGCTCTGGCGCAGATACGCAGTATTTT.

In this sample, this clonotype turned up many times. CDR3 coding DNA: TGTGCCACCAGTGACTCGCCGGGACAGGATTTCGCCGGGGAGCTGTTTTTT. Protein product: CATSDSPGQDFAGELFF. J is TRBJ2-2 and V is TRBV24-1, with 8 bases aligning to TRBD1. The germline CDR1 and CDR2 sequences are KGHDR and SFDVKD. The CDR3 extends over 17 amino acids. Trimming removed 4 bases from V and 6 bases from J; junction bases left unmatched: 12.

This clonotype was seen repeatedly, ten times or more. The chain links TRBV27 to TRBJ2-4; no clear D gene. CDR3 length equals 14 residues. Germline values: CDR1 MNHEY, CDR2 SMNVEV (reference sequence). Trimming shortened V by 3 bases and J by 5 bases, and 11 bases separated the two germline ends. Here the CDR3 reads CASSLSKEQNIQYF. The DNA of the CDR3 is TGTGCCAGCAGTTTGTCGAAAGAGCAAAACATTCAGTACTTC.

This clonotype was picked up many times. The chain joins TRBV5-4 to TRBJ2-4; 8 nucleotides align to TRBD2. Germline lookup yields CDR1 SGHNT and CDR2 YYREEE (reference sequence). Trimming at V came to 5 bases and at J to 0 bases, leaving 4 bases not matched to a gene. This CDR3 has 15 amino acids. CDR3 in amino acids: CASSSSGLAKNIQYF. In DNA, the CDR3 is TGTGCCAGCAGTTCTAGCGGGCTAGCCAAAAACATTCAGTACTTC.

Many counts were recorded for this clonotype. This chain connects TRBV5-1 to TRBJ2-3, with D possibly being TRBD2 (6 bases). V was shortened by 5 bases and J by 6 bases, with 16 bases between the two germline ends. CDR3 length equals 14 residues. Germline V gives CDR1 SGHRS, CDR2 YFSETQ. The DNA for the CDR3 is TGCGCCAGCAGGACTGGGGGGTTGTTTGATACGCAGTATTTT. Amino acid sequence: CASRTGGLFDTQYF.

This clonotype appeared many times. The chain couples TRBV6-2 or TRBV6-3 to TRBJ2-7; 10 bases fit TRBD2. CDR1 is MNHEY and CDR2 is SVGEGT in the germline V gene. CDR3 length: 15 residues. The ends lost 6 bases at V and 0 bases at J; junction bases unmatched: 5. Written as DNA, the CDR3 is TGTGCCAGCAGCCTGGGACTAGCGTTCTCCTACGAGCAGTACTTC. This translates into CASSLGLAFSYEQYF.

There are many counts of this clonotype. V usage is TRBV28 and J usage is TRBJ2-1; 11 bases agree with TRBD2. The CDR3 loop spans 18 amino acids. From germline, CDR1 is MDHEN and CDR2 SYDVKM. With V trimmed by 3 bases and J by 0 bases, 7 bases remained unmatched. CDR3 sequence: CASSLASGRFSSYNEQFF. The CDR3 DNA reads TGTGCCAGCAGTTTGGCTAGCGGGAGGTTCAGCTCCTACAATGAGCAGTTCTTC.

The chain employs TRBV4-2 and TRBJ2-2; 14 nucleotides agree with TRBD2. CDR3 length: 17 amino acids. J gave up 5 bases and V 10 bases, and 12 bases lay outside the gene matches. Germline loops: CDR1 LGHNA, CDR2 YNFKEQ. The DNA of the CDR3 is TGTGCCATGAGCCCTGGGACTAGCGGGAGCGGGACCGGGGAGCTGTTTTTT. It encodes CAMSPGTSGSGTGELFF.